This T cell receptor beta chain was observed in a study of T-cell reconstitution after alpha-beta-depleted transplantation in children. Study results and caveats: When one year had passed after transplant, most T-cell counts and diversity came from newly produced T cells. Roughly two months post-transplant, alpha-beta T cells reportedly originated from several hundred graft clones that had expanded.

Many counts were recorded for this clonotype. The antigen remains undetermined. The CDR3 has 16 amino acids. The germline V gene has CDR1 LGHNA and CDR2 YSLEER. Trimming removed 0 bases from V and 8 bases from J, with 17 bases in between. The library targeted TCRbeta and was prepared with unique molecular identifiers. One entry per CDR3 protein, called by TCRdb with MiXCR from the PCR reads. The table has about 300,000 distinct CDR3 sequences, over 9% seen once. This receptor was identified in a boy under two years old with acute myeloid leukemia, due to receive a stem cell transplant. This chain connects TRBV4-3 to TRBJ2-1; possible D gene TRBD2, 6 bases. Sequencing was performed on PBMCs, taken before TCRalphabeta/CD19-depleted stem cell transplant. The CDR3 protein is CASSQDTGAASDEQFF. The CDR3 DNA follows: TGCGCCAGCAGCCAAGACACGGGAGCGGCTAGCGATGAGCAGTTCTTC.